This TCR beta chain appears in the sequencing data of a study of T cells in Graves' hyperthyroidism and ophthalmopathy. Regarding the study as a whole: Ophthalmopathy and stable hyperthyroidism were told apart by a 13 V-J model. Median prediction lead before ophthalmopathy onset was 5 to 7.5 months with the model. Most clonotypes expanded in thyroid above 0.001 were likewise present in blood.

This CDR3 has 15 residues. V lost 4 bases to trimming and J lost 0 bases, with 10 bases between them. Germline V CDR1 and CDR2: SNHLY, FYNNEI. This clonotype was detected ten times or more. Its antigen is unknown. Amplified TCR beta CDR3 regions derived from RNA transcripts. The study used the HTBI primer set for a first-round RT-PCR of the TCR CDR3. Each CDR3 protein gets one entry after TCRdb re-called the multiplex PCR reads with MiXCR. The sample lists approximately 350,000 distinct CDR3 sequences, around 15% occurring once. The sequence came from a woman aged 60-75 years with Graves' ophthalmopathy. The sequenced sample consisted of blood. V gene TRBV2 combines with J gene TRBJ2-1; no firm D call. This chain's CDR3 is CASSGALSSYNEQFF. CDR3 bases: TGTGCCAGCAGTGGGGCCCTCAGCTCCTACAATGAGCAGTTCTTC.